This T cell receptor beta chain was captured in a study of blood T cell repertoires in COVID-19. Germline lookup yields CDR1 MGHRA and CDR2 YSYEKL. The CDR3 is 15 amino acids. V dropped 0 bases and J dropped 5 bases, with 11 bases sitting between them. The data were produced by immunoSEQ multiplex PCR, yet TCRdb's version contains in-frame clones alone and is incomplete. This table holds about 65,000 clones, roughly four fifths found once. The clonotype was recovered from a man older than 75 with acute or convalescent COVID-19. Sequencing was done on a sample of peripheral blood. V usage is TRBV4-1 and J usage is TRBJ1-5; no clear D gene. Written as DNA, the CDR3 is TGCGCCAGCAGCCAAGATCGGGAGGGTTATCAGCCCCAGCATTTT. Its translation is CASSQDREGYQPQHF.